The 27 T cell receptor beta chains in this list originate from one sample, sequenced in a study of cytomegalovirus exposure and HLA in healthy donors. Primers for the PCR totalled 60 Vbeta and 13 Jbeta. Generated by immunoSEQ multiplex PCR, the TCRdb table keeps only in-frame clones and is missing some. The sample holds more than 85,000 clones, over 65% seen once. Material: PBMCs. The receptors stem from a man between 35 and 55 years old in good health and CMV-seropositive.

This clone was seen more than once but under ten times. This sequence joins TRBV7-6 and TRBJ2-1; 8 nucleotides line up with TRBD2. This CDR3 contains 16 residues. Trimming took 5 bases from V and 5 from J; bases not matched to a gene: 11. CDR1 is SGHVS and CDR2 is FNYEAQ in the germline V gene. The CDR3 loop reads CASSPGLAGLHNEQFF. The CDR3 coding sequence is TGTGCCAGCAGCCCGGGGCTAGCGGGCCTCCACAATGAGCAGTTCTTC.

V usage is TRBV27 and J usage is TRBJ1-5, with 7 nucleotides matching TRBD1. Germline values: CDR1 MNHEY, CDR2 SMNVEV (reference sequence). The V and J ends lost 4 bases and 6 bases, in that order; junction bases with no gene match: 6. The CDR3 contains 14 residues. The CDR3 DNA sequence: TGTGCCAGCAGTTATACAGGGGTCGGTCAGCCCCAGCATTTT. It codes for CASSYTGVGQPQHF.

The V call is TRBV9, the J call TRBJ1-2; D uncertain. Trimming left V 4 bases short and J 6 bases short, with 13 bases between. The CDR3 sequence is 13 residues long. The germline V gene encodes CDR1 SGDLS and CDR2 YYNGEE. The chain's CDR3 is CASSPPYNNGYTF. CDR3 DNA sequence: TGTGCCAGCAGCCCCCCATACAACAATGGCTACACCTTC.

This chain uses TRBV27 with TRBJ2-7; 12 bases line up with TRBD2. Germline V gene data show CDR1 as MNHEY and CDR2 as SMNVEV (reference sequence). Trimming removed 5 bases from V and 0 bases from J; junction bases left unmatched: 8. The CDR3 extends over 17 amino acids. CDR3 sequence: CASSPLTTSGGSYEQYF. The CDR3 region has the DNA TGTGCCAGCAGTCCCCTGACGACTAGCGGGGGCTCCTACGAGCAGTACTTC.

This rearrangement joins TRBV11-3 to TRBJ1-1; TRBD1 aligns across 7 bases. The CDR3 runs 15 residues. Germline V gives CDR1 SGHNT, CDR2 YENEEA. With 4 bases clipped from V and 5 bases from J, the junction kept 10 bases outside the gene matches. The CDR3 sequence is CASSSDRDRWTEAFF. The DNA of the CDR3 is TGTGCCAGCAGCTCCGACAGGGATCGATGGACTGAAGCTTTCTTT.

The chain links TRBV4-1 to TRBJ1-6; D may be TRBD1 (6 bases). This CDR3 has 17 residues. Germline values: CDR1 MGHRA, CDR2 YSYEKL. Trimming left V 1 base short and J 8 bases short, with 18 bases between. The CDR3 DNA sequence: TGCGCCAGCAGCCAAGCAATAGGGCACAGGGTCGATTCACCCCTCCACTTT. Translating it yields CASSQAIGHRVDSPLHF.

This chain links TRBV5-1 with TRBJ2-5; no reliable D call. V lost 2 bases and J 4 bases, leaving 15 bases between the germline ends. CDR1 is SGHRS and CDR2 is YFSETQ in the germline V gene. The CDR3 is 15 amino acids. The CDR3 nucleotides are TGCGCCAGCAGCTTCGCGTCGAACCCCGGAGAGACCCAGTACTTC. Residues: CASSFASNPGETQYF.

This clone was seen a single time. The chain uses TRBV29-1 and TRBJ1-2; D is possibly TRBD1 (6 bases). Looked up from germline, CDR1 is SQVTM and CDR2 is ANQGSEA. The V end lost 6 bases, the J end lost 4 bases, and 15 bases lay between the germline ends. The CDR3 covers 13 residues. For the CDR3, the DNA is TGCAGCGTCGCCACGGGACAAGTCTATGGCTACACCTTC. Translating gives CSVATGQVYGYTF.

This clone showed up just once. The J gene is TRBJ2-1, the V gene TRBV6-6, with 10 bases aligning to TRBD2. V was clipped by 5 bases and J by 7 bases; unmatched bases: 8. This CDR3 is 15 amino acids long. From germline, CDR1 is MNHNY and CDR2 SVGAGI (reference sequence). The CDR3 protein is CASSLQREGKNEQFF. The CDR3 DNA sequence: TGTGCCAGCAGTCTTCAGCGGGAGGGCAAGAATGAGCAGTTCTTC.

The genes are TRBV4-1 and TRBJ2-7, with 8 bases fitting TRBD2. This CDR3 spans 17 amino acids. Losses at the gene ends were 1 base for V and 0 bases for J; bases not matched to a gene: 8. Germline V gene sequence: CDR1 MGHRA, CDR2 YSYEKL. The CDR3: CASSQGVAGPSSYEQYF. The DNA of the CDR3 is TGCGCCAGCAGCCAAGGGGTAGCGGGGCCTAGCTCCTACGAGCAGTACTTC.

V gene TRBV4-3 combines with J gene TRBJ2-7; TRBD1 agrees at 9 bases. The germline CDR1 and CDR2 sequences are LGHNA and YSLEER. This CDR3 comprises 15 residues. Unmatched junction bases numbered 4, after V lost 0 bases and J lost 4 bases. CDR3 loop: CASSQDSQGAYEQYF. CDR3 in DNA: TGCGCCAGCAGCCAAGATTCACAGGGGGCTTACGAGCAGTACTTC.

The chain is built from TRBV7-2 and TRBJ2-5; TRBD1 agrees at 7 bases. The germline gives CDR1 SGHTA, CDR2 FQGNSA. This CDR3 is 15 amino acids long. V was clipped by 6 bases and J by 7 bases; unmatched bases: 14. CDR3 nucleotide sequence: TGTGCCAGCAGACTCCGGGACAGCCTAATAGGGACCCAGTACTTC. It codes for CASRLRDSLIGTQYF.

The J gene is TRBJ1-1, the V gene TRBV5-6; tentatively, D is TRBD1 (6 bases). This CDR3 region has 14 residues. V lost 2 bases and J lost 3, with 11 bases in between. Germline CDR1 SGHDT, CDR2 YYEEEE. The CDR3 sequence: CASSLPTGYTEAFF. The CDR3 DNA is TGTGCCAGCAGCTTACCCACAGGGTACACTGAAGCTTTCTTT. Looking up the rest from reference TRBV5-6 and TRBJ1-1 gives the full variable domain: DAGVTQSPTHLIKTRGQQVTLRCSPKSGHDTVSWYQQALGQGPQFIFQYYEEEERQRGNFPDRFSGHQFPNYSSELNVNALLLGDSALYLCASSLPTGYTEAFFGQGTRLTVV.

The V and J genes are TRBV14 and TRBJ2-5, with D hard to call. The germline V and J ends were trimmed by 0 bases and 5 bases, with 16 bases remaining between them. In germline, CDR1 is SGHDN, CDR2 FVKESK. This CDR3 has 16 amino acids. The CDR3, as DNA: TGTGCCAGCAGCCAAGATCGCGGCAGCTTTGAGGAGACCCAGTACTTC. As protein: CASSQDRGSFEETQYF. The whole variable domain, remainder taken from reference TRBV14 and TRBJ2-5, is EAGVTQFPSHSVIEKGQTVTLRCDPISGHDNLYWYRRVMGKEIKFLLHFVKESKQDESGMPNNRFLAERTGGTYSTLKVQPAELEDSGVYFCASSQDRGSFEETQYFGPGTRLLVL.

This chain links TRBV5-4 with TRBJ1-1; TRBD1 matches 7 bases. The CDR3 contains 16 residues. Germline CDR1 is SGHNT and CDR2 is YYREEE (reference sequence). The junction had 12 bases not matched to a gene; V was cut back by 4 bases and J by 3 bases. CDR3 nucleotide sequence: TGTGCCAGCAGCCGCGGACAGGCGCCCGTCGACACTGAAGCTTTCTTT. The encoded protein is CASSRGQAPVDTEAFF.

This clone has more than one count but fewer than ten. This sequence joins TRBV6-6 and TRBJ1-5, with D perhaps TRBD1 (6 bases). V was cut by 7 bases and J by 3 bases, with 10 bases left in between. The CDR3 contains 13 residues. Germline V gene lookup returns CDR1 MNHNY and CDR2 SVGAGI (reference sequence). The CDR3 coding sequence is TGTGCCAGCATAGGGGGTTACAATCAGCCCCAGCATTTT. It encodes CASIGGYNQPQHF.

A word on this clone: One end of the junction fails to match germline, which may point to a read error. V usage is TRBV5-4 and J usage is TRBJ2-5; tentative D call: TRBD2 (7 bases). CDR3 length equals 16 residues. The germline gives CDR1 SGHNT, CDR2 YYREEE (reference sequence). CDR3 sequence reads: CVSSLGEGGGAETQYF. CDR3 sequence (DNA): TGTGTCAGCAGCTTGGGGGAGGGGGGGGGCGCTGAGACCCAGTACTTC.

The chain combines TRBV11-2 with TRBJ2-7; tentatively, D is TRBD1 (6 bases). Germline assignment: CDR1 SGHAT and CDR2 FQNNGV. V was clipped by 3 bases and J by 6 bases, with 15 bases between them. The CDR3 contains 14 residues. CDR3 coding DNA: TGTGCCAGCAGCTTCGGCAGGGGATCCATCGAGCAGTACTTC. It is translated as CASSFGRGSIEQYF.

The chain uses TRBV9 and TRBJ2-2, with TRBD2 identical over 8 bases. CDR1 is SGDLS, CDR2 YYNGEE, per germline. J lost 9 bases, V lost 0 bases, and 7 bases had no gene match. The CDR3 spans 15 residues. In DNA form, the CDR3 reads TGTGCCAGCAGCGTAGCCACTAGCGGAGACCGGGAGCTGTTTTTT. This sequence encodes CASSVATSGDRELFF.

The gene calls are TRBV6-1 and TRBJ1-2, with a possible D match to TRBD1 (6 bases). Looked up from germline, CDR1 is MNHNS and CDR2 is SASEGT. The CDR3 extends over 13 amino acids. V was clipped by 6 bases and J by 5 bases, with 13 bases between them. For the CDR3, the DNA is TGTGCCAGCAGGGCAGGGGTCCTGTATGGCTACACCTTC. Amino acids: CASRAGVLYGYTF.

The sample holds one count of this clone. This sequence joins TRBV19 and TRBJ1-6; no reliable D call. The V and J ends lost 5 bases and 5 bases respectively, with 7 bases between them. The germline V gene has CDR1 LNHDA and CDR2 SQIVND (reference sequence). The CDR3 spans 13 residues. The CDR3 nucleotides are TGTGCCAGTAGTGTACAGAATAATTCACCCCTCCACTTT. This gives the protein CASSVQNNSPLHF.

The CDR3 protein is CASGLVKFTEPNVETQYF. For the CDR3, the DNA is TGTGCTAGTGGTTTGGTTAAGTTCACAGAGCCTAATGTCGAGACCCAGTACTTC. The rearrangement uses TRBV12-5 and TRBJ2-5, with no clear D. Trimming removed 0 bases at V and 5 bases at J, with 22 bases between. The CDR3 is 18 residues long. Germline CDR1 reads LGHNT; CDR2 reads FRNRAP. Full variable domain (rest looked up from reference TRBV12-5 and TRBJ2-5): DARVTQTPRHKVTEMGQEVTMRCQPILGHNTVFWYRQTMMQGLELLAYFRNRAPLDDSGMPKDRFSAEMPDATLATLKIQPSEPRDSAVYFCASGLVKFTEPNVETQYFGPGTRLLVL.

This clone has more than one count but fewer than ten. The chain joins TRBV2 to TRBJ1-1; 7 bases match TRBD1. CDR3 length equals 15 residues. The J segment lost 0 bases and the V segment lost 6 bases, leaving 7 bases of the junction unmatched. Germline V CDR1 and CDR2: SNHLY, FYNNEI. The chain's CDR3 is CASRARDSMNTEAFF. For the CDR3, the DNA is TGTGCCAGCAGAGCTCGGGACAGCATGAACACTGAAGCTTTCTTT.

This rearrangement joins TRBV30 to TRBJ2-1; D possibly corresponds to TRBD1 (5 bases). CDR3 length equals 10 residues. CDR1 GTSNPN and CDR2 SVGIG come from the germline V gene (reference sequence). Trimming removed 2 bases from V and 12 bases from J, with 8 bases in between. For the CDR3, the DNA is TGTGCCTGGAGTAGGGGTGGGCAGTTCTTC. This codes for CAWSRGGQFF.

V is TRBV19 and J is TRBJ2-5; 8 positions agree with TRBD2. The germline CDR1 and CDR2 sequences are LNHDA and SQIVND (reference sequence). V shed 5 bases, J shed 6 bases, and the junction held 11 bases outside the gene matches. The CDR3 covers 15 residues. The CDR3 DNA follows: TGTGCCAGTAGTTTTTCCGGGACTAGTAGCCAGACCCAGTACTTC. Translating gives CASSFSGTSSQTQYF.

This sequence joins TRBV11-3 and TRBJ2-5; no firm D call. CDR3 length: 13 residues. V lost 5 bases and J lost 1, with 8 bases in between. Germline CDR1 and CDR2: SGHNT and YENEEA. The CDR3 loop is CASSPAGQETQYF. DNA of the CDR3: TGTGCCAGCAGCCCCGCAGGCCAAGAGACCCAGTACTTC.

The CDR3 loop is CASSYRDRSTTYEQYF. DNA of the CDR3: TGTGCCAGCAGCTACCGGGACAGGAGTACCACCTACGAGCAGTACTTC. The V and J genes are TRBV7-6 and TRBJ2-7, with 8 positions matching TRBD1. CDR1 SGHVS and CDR2 FNYEAQ come from the germline V gene. J was trimmed by 2 bases and V by 4 bases; bases with no gene match: 10. CDR3 length: 16 residues.